Sequencing of this T cell receptor beta chain was carried out in a study of T cells in Graves' hyperthyroidism and ophthalmopathy. RNA transcripts served as the template for amplifying TCR beta CDR3 regions. An initial round of RT-PCR targeting the TCR CDR3 relied on the HTBI primer set. TCRdb itself ran the multiplex PCR reads through MiXCR, one entry per CDR3 protein. The table has 600,000 to 700,000 distinct CDR3 sequences, 14% to 15% seen once. This CDR3 region has 16 residues. The V and J ends lost 3 bases and 4 bases, in that order; junction bases with no gene match: 8. CDR1 is MDHEN and CDR2 is SYDVKM in the germline V gene. This clonotype was seen at least ten times.

Material for sequencing was blood. The chain employs TRBV28 and TRBJ1-5; TRBD1 aligns across 8 bases. The clonotype comes from a woman between 40 and 55 years old with Graves' ophthalmopathy. The DNA for the CDR3 is TGTGCCAGCAGTTTCCCAAGGACAGGGCCAAATCAGCCCCAGCATTTT. This sequence encodes CASSFPRTGPNQPQHF.